A single sample is the source of the 30 T cell receptor beta chains below, sequenced in a study of cytomegalovirus exposure and HLA in healthy donors. PCR used 60 Vbeta primers and 13 Jbeta primers. Using immunoSEQ multiplex PCR, the repertoire was profiled, and TCRdb retains in-frame clones only, with some absent. The table lists 100,000 to 150,000 clones, roughly 81% of them singletons. The sample taken for sequencing was PBMCs. These receptors came from a woman aged 25 to 45 in good health and CMV-seronegative.

The chain couples TRBV18 to TRBJ1-5, with TRBD1 matching 7 bases. Losses at the gene ends were 2 bases for V and 6 bases for J; bases not matched to a gene: 10. The CDR3 covers 16 residues. CDR1 KGHSH and CDR2 LQKENI come from the germline V gene. The CDR3 loop reads CASSPNKGAGGQPQHF. The DNA for the CDR3 is TGTGCCAGCTCACCAAACAAGGGGGCAGGAGGTCAGCCCCAGCATTTT.

CDR3 region: CASSLGPGANVLTF. In DNA form, the CDR3 reads TGTGCCAGCAGTTTAGGGCCTGGGGCCAACGTCCTGACTTTC. The chain carries TRBV27 and TRBJ2-6; D uncertain. CDR1 and CDR2 from the germline V gene are MNHEY and SMNVEV (reference sequence). The CDR3 sequence is 14 residues long. V was trimmed by 2 bases and J by 2 bases, leaving 4 bases between them.

The rearrangement uses TRBV30 and TRBJ1-6, with no clear D. The CDR3 is 13 amino acids. Germline lookup yields CDR1 GTSNPN and CDR2 SVGIG (reference sequence). V shed 2 bases and J shed 4 bases, with 6 bases lying between them. The CDR3 loop reads CAWSTEYNSPLHF. CDR3 nucleotide sequence: TGTGCCTGGAGTACAGAGTATAATTCACCCCTCCACTTT.

The chain joins TRBV11-2 to TRBJ2-7; 7 positions match TRBD2. Germline-derived CDR1 and CDR2 are SGHAT and FQNNGV. V gave up 1 base and J gave up 2 bases; unmatched junction bases: 8. The CDR3 runs 16 residues. The CDR3, as DNA: TGTGCCAGCAGCTTAGTCTGGCTAGCGGACACCTACGAGCAGTACTTC. As protein: CASSLVWLADTYEQYF. Drawing the rest from reference TRBV11-2 and TRBJ2-7, the complete variable domain is EAGVAQSPRYKIIEKRQSVAFWCNPISGHATLYWYQQILGQGPKLLIQFQNNGVVDDSQLPKDRFSAERLKGVDSTLKIQPAKLEDSAVYLCASSLVWLADTYEQYFGPGTRLTVT.

J is TRBJ1-1 and V is TRBV11-3; the D gene is possibly TRBD1 (6 bases). V lost 1 base to trimming and J lost 3 bases, with 9 bases between them. Germline CDR1 is SGHNT and CDR2 is YENEEA. The CDR3 totals 14 residues. CDR3 nucleotide sequence: TGTGCCAGCAGCTTAGCAGGGGATTACACTGAAGCTTTCTTT. Translation gives CASSLAGDYTEAFF.

This clone showed up just a few times. The chain joins TRBV11-1 to TRBJ2-5; 7 positions match TRBD1. Germline CDR1 SGHAT, CDR2 FQDESV (reference sequence). The CDR3 consists of 15 residues. Germline trimming cut 2 bases from V and 1 base from J; bases unmatched to any gene: 4. Written as DNA, the CDR3 is TGTGCCAGCAGCTTAAACAGGGGCGGCCAAGAGACCCAGTACTTC. The encoded protein is CASSLNRGGQETQYF.

This clone appeared a single time. V gene TRBV18 combines with J gene TRBJ1-3; TRBD1 agrees at 7 bases. The CDR3 totals 15 residues. CDR1 is KGHSH, CDR2 LQKENI, per germline. After removal of 3 bases from V and 0 bases from J, the junction contained 2 bases not matched to a gene. The CDR3 DNA follows: TGTGCCAGCTCACCGGGACAGCCCTCTGGAAACACCATATATTTT. This codes for CASSPGQPSGNTIYF.

The chain links TRBV6-5 to TRBJ1-5; D uncertain. CDR3 length: 13 amino acids. The V gene lost 2 bases and the J gene lost 6 bases, with 8 bases spanning the gap. CDR1 is MNHEY and CDR2 is SVGAGI in the germline V gene. DNA of the CDR3: TGTGCCAGCAGTTACCTTCCGCGTCAGCCCCAGCATTTT. Its protein product is CASSYLPRQPQHF.

The rearrangement joins TRBV6-5 to TRBJ2-1, with 8 bases lining up with TRBD2. CDR3 length: 13 amino acids. J gave up 9 bases and V 7 bases, and 8 bases lay outside the gene matches. The germline CDR1 and CDR2 sequences are MNHEY and SVGAGI. CDR3 nucleotides: TGTGCCAGCATAGGGCTAGCGGGCGGTGAGCAGTTCTTC. Its translation is CASIGLAGGEQFF.

As to this clone: The sample contains more than one DNA sequence encoding this CDR3. The chain uses TRBV29-1 and TRBJ1-1; unclear D gene. This CDR3 has 12 residues. Germline V gives CDR1 SQVTM, CDR2 ANQGSEA. Between the trimmed V and J ends, which lost 4 bases and 1 base, there was a span of 7 bases. In nucleotides, the CDR3 is TGCAGCGTTGTTTCAGAGAACACTGAAGCTTTCTTT. This sequence encodes CSVVSENTEAFF. The whole variable domain, filled in from reference TRBV29-1 and TRBJ1-1, reads SAVISQKPSRDICQRGTSLTIQCQVDSQVTMMFWYRQQPGQSLTLIATANQGSEATYESGFVIDKFPISRPNLTFSTLTVSNMSPEDSSIYLCSVVSENTEAFFGQGTRLTVV.

The chain has TRBV9 and TRBJ2-1; tentative D call: TRBD2 (6 bases). CDR1 SGDLS and CDR2 YYNGEE come from the germline V gene. Trimming removed 2 bases at V and 4 bases at J, with 13 bases between. CDR3 size: 15 residues. CDR3 DNA: TGTGCCAGCAGCGTCCAACTAGCAGAATACAATGAGCAGTTCTTC. It is translated as CASSVQLAEYNEQFF.

CDR3 bases: TGCGCCAGCAGCTTGATGTTAGCGGGGAATGAGCAGTTCTTC. This codes for CASSLMLAGNEQFF. The chain employs TRBV5-1 and TRBJ2-1; 8 bases align to TRBD2. Germline V CDR1 and CDR2: SGHRS, YFSETQ. The CDR3 totals 14 residues. Trimming took 1 base from V and 7 from J; bases not matched to a gene: 4.

V and J are TRBV4-1 and TRBJ2-2, with D uncertain. The CDR3 consists of 16 residues. CDR1 is MGHRA and CDR2 is YSYEKL in the germline V gene. Between the trimmed V and J ends, which lost 0 bases and 4 bases, there was a span of 12 bases. CDR3 amino acids: CASSQDLRGTTGELFF. The CDR3 region has the DNA TGCGCCAGCAGCCAAGATCTCCGCGGTACCACCGGGGAGCTGTTTTTT.

The chain has TRBV5-1 and TRBJ2-7; 8 positions match TRBD1. The CDR3 sequence is 14 residues long. The V segment lost 4 bases and the J segment 5 bases; nucleotides outside the gene matches: 8. CDR1 is SGHRS, CDR2 YFSETQ, per germline. Here the CDR3 reads CASSTQGDGHEQYF. CDR3 sequence (DNA): TGCGCCAGCAGCACACAGGGGGACGGGCACGAGCAGTACTTC.

The chain combines TRBV10-2 with TRBJ1-1, with no clear D. The germline gives CDR1 WSHSY, CDR2 SAAADI. The V and J ends lost 7 bases and 5 bases respectively, with 11 bases between them. The CDR3 contains 12 residues. CDR3 DNA: TGCGCCAGCACCCCCGGCGGGACTGAAGCTTTCTTT. It encodes CASTPGGTEAFF.

This sequence joins TRBV11-1 and TRBJ2-1; D gene unclear. Trimming cost V 6 bases and J 2 bases, with 11 bases left between them. This CDR3 has 14 amino acids. Looked up from germline, CDR1 is SGHAT and CDR2 is FQDESV (reference sequence). The CDR3 DNA is TGTGCCAGCAGTCCGAGAGGAACCTACAATGAGCAGTTCTTC. It translates to CASSPRGTYNEQFF.

The rearrangement links TRBV5-1 to TRBJ1-2; 12 nucleotides line up with TRBD1. The V and J ends lost 7 bases and 5 bases, in that order; junction bases with no gene match: 6. The length of the CDR3 is 14 residues. Germline V lookup: CDR1 SGHRS, CDR2 YFSETQ. This chain's CDR3 is CASRGQGASYGYTF. CDR3 nucleotide sequence: TGCGCCAGCCGGGGACAGGGGGCGTCTTATGGCTACACCTTC.

This chain links TRBV19 with TRBJ2-3, with 12 bases aligning to TRBD2. CDR1 and CDR2 (germline): LNHDA, SQIVND (reference sequence). The V segment lost 7 bases and the J segment 3 bases; nucleotides outside the gene matches: 5. This CDR3 is 15 amino acids long. The CDR3 sequence is CASNPLAGGTDTQYF. The CDR3 bases are TGTGCCAGTAATCCACTAGCGGGGGGAACAGATACGCAGTATTTT.

The gene calls are TRBV7-9 and TRBJ1-1, with TRBD1 identical over 9 bases. This CDR3 is 12 amino acids long. Unmatched junction bases numbered 4, after V lost 6 bases and J lost 8 bases. Germline V gene sequence: CDR1 SEHNR, CDR2 FQNEAQ (reference sequence). The CDR3 sequence: CASRPTGGEAFF. In nucleotides, the CDR3 is TGTGCCAGCAGGCCAACAGGGGGCGAAGCTTTCTTT.

This rearrangement joins TRBV19 to TRBJ1-2, with D uncertain. Germline loops: CDR1 LNHDA, CDR2 SQIVND (reference sequence). V was clipped by 11 bases and J by 0 bases, with 16 bases between them. This CDR3 has 14 amino acids. CDR3 in DNA: TGTGCCTCCCTCGGAACAGCAACTAACTATGGCTACACCTTC. This encodes CASLGTATNYGYTF.

This chain connects TRBV10-3 to TRBJ2-2; a possible D gene is TRBD2 (5 bases). CDR1 and CDR2 from the germline V gene are ENHRY and SYGVKD. This CDR3 spans 12 amino acids. V dropped 4 bases and J dropped 8 bases, with 8 bases sitting between them. CDR3 protein: CAISAGMGELFF. DNA for the CDR3: TGTGCCATCAGTGCGGGAATGGGGGAGCTGTTTTTT.

This clone was detected a few times. This chain links TRBV5-5 with TRBJ1-5, with 10 bases that match TRBD1. Germline V gives CDR1 SGHKS, CDR2 YYEKEE (reference sequence). The CDR3 loop spans 16 amino acids. The junction had 12 bases not matched to a gene; V was cut back by 5 bases and J by 7 bases. This CDR3 reads CASRLTPRDRGQPQHF. CDR3 nucleotides: TGTGCCAGCAGGTTGACACCCCGGGACAGGGGCCAGCCCCAGCATTTT. The full variable domain, with the rest looked up from reference TRBV5-5 and TRBJ1-5, is DAGVTQSPTHLIKTRGQQVTLRCSPISGHKSVSWYQQVLGQGPQFIFQYYEKEERGRGNFPDRFSARQFPNYSSELNVNALLLGDSALYLCASRLTPRDRGQPQHFGDGTRLSIL.

The genes are TRBV10-1 and TRBJ2-7, with D perhaps matching TRBD2 (7 bases). Trimming pared 3 bases from V and 5 bases from J, leaving 20 bases between. This CDR3 comprises 16 residues. Looked up from germline, CDR1 is WNHNN and CDR2 is SYGVQD (reference sequence). CDR3 coding DNA: TGCGCCAGCAGTGACGTGGGGGAGGGGGGGCAAGACGAGCAGTACTTC. Translated: CASSDVGEGGQDEQYF.

The rearrangement uses TRBV7-3 and TRBJ1-1; TRBD1 aligns across 9 bases. The CDR3 has 17 amino acids. V lost 0 bases to trimming and J lost 7 bases; unmatched junction nucleotides: 12. CDR1 and CDR2 (germline): SGHTA, FQGTGA. For the CDR3, the DNA is TGTGCCAGCAGCTTAACGTTGTCACAGGGGGCGCCTCTTGAAGCTTTCTTT. Its translation: CASSLTLSQGAPLEAFF.

The chain uses TRBV5-7 and TRBJ1-1; D is uncertain. TRBV5-7 carries the ORF label, with uncertain function. There are 12 residues in the CDR3. The CDR3 region is CALPQSQTEAFF. In nucleotides, the CDR3 is TGTGCTCTTCCCCAGTCCCAAACGGAAGCTTTCTTT.

As concerns this clone: At one boundary the junction diverges from the germline segment, which might be a read error. V gene TRBV7-9 combines with J gene TRBJ1-2; D is unclear. Germline-derived CDR1 and CDR2 are SEHNR and FQNEAQ (reference sequence). The CDR3 totals 13 residues. For the CDR3, the DNA is TGTTCCAGCAGCTTAGATCGGTTGCGAGGCTACACCTTC. Its protein is CSSSLDRLRGYTF. The whole variable domain, filled in from reference TRBV7-9 and TRBJ1-2, reads DTGVSQNPRHKITKRGQNVTFRCDPISEHNRLYWYRQTLGQGPEFLTYFQNEAQLEKSRLLSDRFSAERPKGSFSTLEIQRTEQGDSAMYLCSSSLDRLRGYTFGSGTRLTVV.

The V call is TRBV18, the J call TRBJ2-4, with 10 bases that match TRBD1. The germline V gene encodes CDR1 KGHSH and CDR2 LQKENI. This CDR3 has 16 amino acids. The V segment lost 3 bases and the J segment 8 bases; nucleotides outside the gene matches: 10. CDR3 loop: CASSPTGQGRTDIQYF. The CDR3 DNA follows: TGTGCCAGCTCACCGACGGGACAGGGGCGGACGGACATTCAGTACTTC. The entire variable domain, with the rest obtained from reference TRBV18 and TRBJ2-4, is as follows: NAGVMQNPRHLVRRRGQEARLRCSPMKGHSHVYWYRQLPEEGLKFMVYLQKENIIDESGMPKERFSAEFPKEGPSILRIQQVVRGDSAAYFCASSPTGQGRTDIQYFGAGTRLSVL.

The chain is built from TRBV6-1 and TRBJ2-5; 9 bases align to TRBD2. The germline gives CDR1 MNHNS, CDR2 SASEGT. Trimming took 2 bases from V and 5 from J; bases not matched to a gene: 12. The CDR3 covers 17 residues. As DNA, the CDR3 is TGTGCCAGCAGTGAACCTGGCGGGAGGGCTTTCGGGGAGACCCAGTACTTC. This codes for CASSEPGGRAFGETQYF.

The chain recombines TRBV6-5 with TRBJ2-5; 7 positions match TRBD2. Germline trimming cut 4 bases from V and 3 bases from J; bases unmatched to any gene: 5. CDR3 length: 14 residues. Germline V lookup: CDR1 MNHEY, CDR2 SVGAGI. CDR3 coding DNA: TGTGCCAGCAGTTTGGGGGGGAAAGAAGAGACCCAGTACTTC. This sequence encodes CASSLGGKEETQYF.

The chain is built from TRBV7-9 and TRBJ2-4; 7 positions match TRBD1. The V gene's germline CDR1 is SEHNR and CDR2 FQNEAQ (reference sequence). The CDR3 is 15 amino acids. V was clipped by 4 bases and J by 2 bases; unmatched bases: 5. The CDR3 is CASSSDRASKNIQYF. CDR3 DNA sequence: TGTGCCAGCAGCTCCGACAGGGCCTCCAAAAACATTCAGTACTTC. Full variable domain (missing parts from reference TRBV7-9 and TRBJ2-4): DTGVSQNPRHKITKRGQNVTFRCDPISEHNRLYWYRQTLGQGPEFLTYFQNEAQLEKSRLLSDRFSAERPKGSFSTLEIQRTEQGDSAMYLCASSSDRASKNIQYFGAGTRLSVL.